The 10 T cell receptor beta chains presented below share a single source sample, sequenced in a study of T cell repertoires in cytomegalovirus infection. TCRdb re-called the reads through MiXCR, storing one row per CDR3 protein. The sample yields roughly 700,000 distinct CDR3 sequences, around 31% seen once. No cognate antigen is known for these TCRs. Sequencing used cultured PBMCs, obtained from culture after CMV antigen stimulation. Every receptor here comes from a human donor in good health (CMV status not recorded). Some clones in this sample may be carry-over from other donors' samples.

This clonotype has a count of ten or more. This chain links TRBV7-2 with TRBJ2-3, with 9 bases identical to TRBD2. V lost 5 bases, J lost 6 bases, and 12 bases stayed unmatched. CDR3 length equals 16 residues. Per the germline V gene, CDR1 is SGHTA and CDR2 is FQGNSA. The CDR3 DNA sequence: TGTGCCAGCAGCGGATGGGGGGCGGGAGGGCCCGATACGCAGTATTTT. Its translation is CASSGWGAGGPDTQYF.

This clonotype was detected many times. V gene TRBV7-2 combines with J gene TRBJ2-3; 8 bases are shared with TRBD2. CDR1 SGHTA and CDR2 FQGNSA come from the germline V gene. V shed 3 bases and J 6 bases; nucleotides not matched to a gene: 11. The CDR3 loop spans 16 amino acids. CDR3 bases: TGTGCCAGCAGCTTCGTTTGGTGGCGGGGGGACGATACGCAGTATTTT. This gives the protein CASSFVWWRGDDTQYF.

Worth noting for this clonotype: With a much larger clone just one base away, this may be a read error. V is TRBV7-2 and J is TRBJ2-1; D is possibly TRBD2 (7 bases). TRBJ2-7 explains the end of the DNA better; the J call may be wrong. The CDR3 runs to 15 residues. Germline values: CDR1 SGHTA, CDR2 FQGNSA. The CDR3 loop reads CASSLGRAGEGEQYF. The CDR3 nucleotides read TGTGCCAGCAGCTTAGGTAGGGCAGGGGAGGGTGAGCAGTACTTC.

The V gene is TRBV7-9, the J gene TRBJ2-7; D tentatively reads TRBD1 or TRBD2 (5 bases each). This CDR3 has 15 residues. The V end was cut by 5 bases, the J end by 6 bases, with 20 bases between. Germline V CDR1 and CDR2: SEHNR, FQNEAQ (reference sequence). The CDR3, as DNA: TGTGCCAGCAGCCGATCCGGACTGACAGAAGGCGAGCAGTACTTC. This codes for CASSRSGLTEGEQYF.

V usage is TRBV11-2 and J usage is TRBJ2-2; TRBD2 aligns across 9 bases. The CDR3 loop spans 18 amino acids. CDR1 and CDR2 (germline): SGHAT, FQNNGV. V gave up 4 bases and J gave up 2 bases; unmatched junction bases: 11. The CDR3 DNA follows: TGTGCCAGCAGCTCGGTGGGGCTAGCGGGATCAAACACCGGGGAGCTGTTTTTT. Protein product: CASSSVGLAGSNTGELFF.

V and J are TRBV7-2 and TRBJ1-2; the D is unclear. V lost 4 bases and J lost 7, with 13 bases in between. Germline V gene sequence: CDR1 SGHTA, CDR2 FQGNSA. The CDR3 contains 13 residues. CDR3 nucleotide sequence: TGTGCCAGCAGCTCAAACTTATCGGGTGGCTACACCTTC. Protein product: CASSSNLSGGYTF.

V gene TRBV10-3 combines with J gene TRBJ2-7; TRBD2 agrees at 8 bases. This CDR3 comprises 14 residues. Germline trimming cut 6 bases from V and 2 bases from J; bases unmatched to any gene: 6. CDR1 is ENHRY and CDR2 is SYGVKD in the germline V gene. The CDR3 nucleotides read TGTGCCATCAGGGGTAGCGGGAATCCCTACGAGCAGTACTTC. This codes for CAIRGSGNPYEQYF.

V usage is TRBV7-7 and J usage is TRBJ2-5; a possible D gene is TRBD2 (5 bases). Germline loops: CDR1 SSHAT, CDR2 FNYEAQ (reference sequence). V shed 1 base and J shed 9 bases, with 21 bases lying between them. CDR3 length: 16 residues. In DNA, the CDR3 is TGTGCCAGCAGCTTAGGTCGGACGGAGGCTCAAGAAGCCCAGTACTTC. Protein sequence: CASSLGRTEAQEAQYF.

A few counts support this clonotype. The V gene is TRBV4-2, the J gene TRBJ2-1; no firm D call. In germline, CDR1 is LGHNA, CDR2 YNFKEQ. The CDR3 runs 13 residues. V shed 2 bases and J shed 5 bases, with 7 bases lying between them. CDR3 sequence (DNA): TGTGCCAGCAGCCAAAAAGTCAACAATGAGCAGTTCTTC. It encodes CASSQKVNNEQFF.

This clonotype was detected once. An end of the junction differs from the germline gene, which may be a read error. The J gene is TRBJ2-3, the V gene TRBV11-2; D possibly uses TRBD1 or TRBD2 (5 bases each). The CDR3 contains 13 residues. CDR1 SGHAT and CDR2 FQNNGV come from the germline V gene. The CDR3 sequence is CASSLGLGDTQCF. DNA for the CDR3: TGTGCCAGCAGCTTAGGATTGGGGGATACGCAGTGTTTT.